This T cell receptor beta chain was profiled in a study of blood T cell repertoires in COVID-19 (TCRdb year 2020). Describing the broader study: Samples from collaborators originated in the United States, Italy and Spain and spanned both the acute and convalescent phases of COVID-19. The prospective study material was composed of cDNA or gDNA derived from T cells, B-cell-depleted T cells, or PBMCs. The dataset comprised deeply sampled blood TCRbeta repertoires from subjects exposed to, actively infected with, or recovered from COVID-19. The repertoires were released in a freely available public database meant as a resource for research on the immune response to SARS-CoV-2. The samples were drawn from the first 160 participants of the ongoing ImmuneRACE study and from some 1,300 subjects provided by 6 global collaborators. The sample metadata nearly always contained a de-identified subject ID, COVID-19 status, age in years and sex. Where available, HLA class I and class II types were obtained from metadata supplied by the sample provider rather than from assay-based typing. Study-wide findings and limitations: The quantity of clinical and demographic metadata differed by source and by participant and was supplied without curation.

Participants in the prospective study were enrolled through a virtual design, were aged roughly 18 to 95 years, and lived in roughly 25 United States geographic areas. In the prospective study, cohorts were assigned on the basis of participant-reported clinical history obtained from a screening survey and a study questionnaire. Each participant in the prospective study had whole blood, serum and a nasopharyngeal or oropharyngeal swab collected by mobile phlebotomists. Prospective study participants could optionally give additional blood draws and questionnaires over an approximately 2-month period. Before DNA extraction, prospective study blood samples were shipped either frozen or at room temperature. TCRbeta CDR3 regions were amplified from genomic DNA using the immunoSEQ Assay, a bias-controlled multiplex PCR. The authors' analysis ran thus. Nucleated cell counts per sample were estimated from amplification of reference gene primers within the assay. To quantify the absolute abundance of each unique TCRbeta CDR3 rearrangement, sequence reads were collapsed and filtered. For each sample, productive Simpson clonality was calculated as the square root of Simpson's diversity index over productive rearrangements. TCRdb retrieved this table from immuneACCESS and kept in-frame rearrangements only. Not all clones are present; in checked studies, unresolved V genes account for under half, and no reason is known for the remainder. That table furnishes V, J and clone size, whereas the DNA furnished D and trimming. For this sample the table gives 130,000 to 150,000 clones, of which roughly 88% were detected only once. The biggest ten clones account for 1% to 1.5% of the sample.

About this clone itself: The antigen this receptor binds is unknown. It has no much larger one-base neighbor in the sample; base qualities were not kept.

The CDR3 runs 16 residues from the cysteine to the phenylalanine. CDR3 DNA only is kept here, 48 bases in frame from base 1. Deletion took 0 bases off V and 2 bases off J, with a span of 13 bases between the germline ends. CDR1 and CDR2 were assigned from the germline V gene as LGHNA and YNFKEQ. The V and J genes are TRBV4-2 and TRBJ1-2; possibly the D gene is TRBD1, per 5 matching bases. The clonotype comes from a woman in her 30s with acute COVID-19. The specimen was PBMCs or T cells enriched from blood (not recorded which). The nucleotides are TGTGCCAGCAGCCAAGATGCGGAGGGACTAAACTATGGCTACACCTTC. Translated, it reads CASSQDAEGLNYGYTF.